The next 26 T cell receptor beta chains were all read from a single sample in a study of T cells expressing NK-cell markers. TCRdb reprocessed the 5' RACE reads, with one entry per CDR3 protein and no DNA. This sample's table reports around 100,000 distinct CDR3 sequences. Sequenced: blood T cells: a sorted CD56 or NKG2C T cell subset, CD4+ or CD8+ T cells, or bulk PBMC T cells (not recorded which). The receptor source for this set is a woman between 18 and 69 years old in good health.

CDR3 in amino acids: CSARGRPDGGYTF. J is TRBJ1-2 and V is TRBV20-1. The CDR3 is 13 amino acids. In germline, CDR1 is DFQATT, CDR2 SNEGSKA (reference sequence).

The chain is built from TRBV9 and TRBJ2-3; TCRdb picks TRBD1, but there is no DNA to check that call. The length of the CDR3 is 14 residues. Germline V CDR1 and CDR2: SGDLS, YYNGEE. The CDR3 sequence: CASSAGQGKDTQYF.

This chain links TRBV6-6 with TRBJ2-2; TCRdb proposes TRBD1, but this gene call is untestable without DNA. The germline CDR1 and CDR2 sequences are MNHNY and SVGAGI (reference sequence). The CDR3 sequence is 13 residues long. The CDR3 spells CATDRDRTGELFF.

V usage is TRBV4-3 and J usage is TRBJ2-7; TCRdb designates TRBD1, a call that cannot be tested without DNA. The CDR3 has 16 residues. Germline CDR1 is LGHNA and CDR2 is YSLEER. CDR3 region: CASSQEGLATSYEQYF.

This chain joins TRBV29-1 and TRBJ1-2; without DNA, the TCRdb call of TRBD1 cannot be checked. The germline V gene has CDR1 SQVTM and CDR2 ANQGSEA. The CDR3 has 12 residues. CDR3 residues: CSVDDRVDGYTF.

This CDR3 is CASSLGSGGRGGYTF. The chain has TRBV12-3 or TRBV12-4 and TRBJ1-2; the TRBD1 assignment by TCRdb is unverifiable without DNA. This CDR3 is 15 amino acids long.

V gene TRBV28 combines with J gene TRBJ2-1; TCRdb reports TRBD1, a call that lacks DNA to check it against. This CDR3 is built from 12 residues. Germline values: CDR1 MDHEN, CDR2 SYDVKM. CDR3 protein: CASRPRGVEQFF.

The CDR3 sequence is CASVRSGYSYNEQFF. The chain joins TRBV12-3 or TRBV12-4 to TRBJ2-1; the D call from TCRdb, TRBD2, cannot be confirmed without DNA. CDR3 length equals 15 residues.

The rearrangement uses TRBV6-6 and TRBJ2-7. The CDR3 sequence is 11 residues long. Looked up from germline, CDR1 is MNHNY and CDR2 is SVGAGI (reference sequence). CDR3 in amino acids: CASSTPSEQYF.

This clonotype is deemed medium-sized by its frequency. The chain combines TRBV11-2 with TRBJ2-5. From germline, CDR1 is SGHAT and CDR2 FQNNGV. This CDR3 is 13 amino acids long. The CDR3 loop reads CASSLWRKETQYF.

The rearrangement joins TRBV6-2 or TRBV6-3 to TRBJ2-3; TCRdb picks TRBD2, but there is no DNA to check that call. CDR3 length: 21 residues. Germline CDR1 is MNHEY and CDR2 is SVGEGT. The CDR3 is CASSYPGNGTSGGDDTDTQYF.

V is TRBV27 and J is TRBJ2-3. Germline lookup yields CDR1 MNHEY and CDR2 SMNVEV (reference sequence). The CDR3 contains 15 residues. This chain's CDR3 is CASSLVWSGPDTQYF.

The chain is built from TRBV4-1 and TRBJ2-1; TCRdb designates TRBD1, a call that cannot be tested without DNA. CDR3 length: 15 residues. Germline V gene data show CDR1 as MGHRA and CDR2 as YSYEKL. The CDR3 protein is CASSHAPGEYNEQFF.

V usage is TRBV6-2 or TRBV6-3 and J usage is TRBJ2-7; the D call from TCRdb, TRBD1, cannot be confirmed without DNA. This CDR3 spans 16 amino acids. CDR1 is MNHEY and CDR2 is SVGEGT in the germline V gene. The CDR3 is CASSLAVDRAFYEQYF.

The CDR3 loop is CASSAPPFGNEQFF. This sequence joins TRBV3-1 and TRBJ2-1; checking the TCRdb D call of TRBD1 is not possible without DNA. This CDR3 region has 14 residues. Germline assignment: CDR1 LGHDT and CDR2 YNNKEL (reference sequence).

This chain connects TRBV30 to TRBJ1-5; TCRdb's D call, TRBD1, is unchecked because there is no DNA. CDR3 length equals 13 residues. The germline V gene encodes CDR1 GTSNPN and CDR2 SVGIG (reference sequence). The CDR3 sequence: CAGRQGADQPQHF.

This chain uses TRBV4-3 with TRBJ2-7; TCRdb returns TRBD1, unconfirmable since there is no DNA. Germline loops: CDR1 LGHNA, CDR2 YSLEER. This CDR3 has 13 residues. CDR3 in amino acids: CASSPQGNYEQYF.

This chain connects TRBV10-1 to TRBJ2-7. The CDR3 has 13 residues. Germline V gene data show CDR1 as WNHNN and CDR2 as SYGVQD (reference sequence). CDR3 amino acids: CASSAEHPLEQYF.

The chain recombines TRBV12-3 or TRBV12-4 with TRBJ1-2. The CDR3 covers 11 residues. CDR3 region: CAIGTAYGYTF.

V and J are TRBV6-5 and TRBJ1-1; TCRdb names TRBD1, which stays unverified in the absence of DNA. Per germline, CDR1 MNHEY and CDR2 SVGAGI. There are 14 residues in the CDR3. The CDR3 is CASSFAGGGTEAFF.

The chain has TRBV4-2 and TRBJ2-3; lacking DNA, the TRBD2 call made by TCRdb goes unchecked. The CDR3 is 17 residues long. Germline CDR1 reads LGHNA; CDR2 reads YNFKEQ. The CDR3 is CASSPLGGGGGTDTQYF.

The rearrangement joins TRBV9 to TRBJ2-1; TCRdb's D call of TRBD2 is untestable without DNA. The CDR3 spans 14 residues. CDR1 and CDR2 from the germline V gene are SGDLS and YYNGEE. The CDR3 sequence is CASSVGGGLHEQFF.

J is TRBJ2-1 and V is TRBV20-1; there is no DNA to check the TCRdb D call of TRBD1. Germline V gene data show CDR1 as DFQATT and CDR2 as SNEGSKA (reference sequence). The CDR3 covers 11 residues. The CDR3 spells CSAYRGAEQFF.

V usage is TRBV4-1 and J usage is TRBJ1-4; TCRdb indicates TRBD1, and absent DNA this call remains unverified. Germline CDR1 MGHRA, CDR2 YSYEKL. The CDR3 is 13 residues long. Here the CDR3 reads CASSQVRDEKLFF.

The gene calls are TRBV4-3 and TRBJ1-1; lacking DNA, the TRBD1 call made by TCRdb goes unchecked. The CDR3 length is 15 residues. Germline V gene data show CDR1 as LGHNA and CDR2 as YSLEER. CDR3: CASSPPGGMNTEAFF.

The J gene is TRBJ2-5, the V gene TRBV12-3 or TRBV12-4; the D call of TRBD1 rests on TCRdb alone, since no DNA is present to check it. CDR3 size: 14 residues. The CDR3 sequence: CASSLRTGRETQYF.